This T cell receptor (beta chain) was documented in a study of blood T cell repertoires in COVID-19. Study in general: Acute and convalescent COVID-19 specimens originated in the United States, Italy and Spain.

The germline V gene has CDR1 KGHSH and CDR2 LQKENI. There are 15 residues in the CDR3. V was clipped by 3 bases and J by 3 bases, with 12 bases between them. The protocol was immunoSEQ multiplex PCR, while the TCRdb copy is restricted to in-frame clones and leaves out a portion. The table lists about 250,000 clones, roughly 89% of them singletons. V gene TRBV18 combines with J gene TRBJ1-5; D gene ambiguous. The receptor was derived from a woman aged 25 to 39 with acute COVID-19. The sequenced sample was PBMCs or T cells enriched from blood (not recorded which). The CDR3 DNA reads as TGTGCCAGCTCACCGATCCCTACCTCCAATCAGCCCCAGCATTTT. Translation: CASSPIPTSNQPQHF.